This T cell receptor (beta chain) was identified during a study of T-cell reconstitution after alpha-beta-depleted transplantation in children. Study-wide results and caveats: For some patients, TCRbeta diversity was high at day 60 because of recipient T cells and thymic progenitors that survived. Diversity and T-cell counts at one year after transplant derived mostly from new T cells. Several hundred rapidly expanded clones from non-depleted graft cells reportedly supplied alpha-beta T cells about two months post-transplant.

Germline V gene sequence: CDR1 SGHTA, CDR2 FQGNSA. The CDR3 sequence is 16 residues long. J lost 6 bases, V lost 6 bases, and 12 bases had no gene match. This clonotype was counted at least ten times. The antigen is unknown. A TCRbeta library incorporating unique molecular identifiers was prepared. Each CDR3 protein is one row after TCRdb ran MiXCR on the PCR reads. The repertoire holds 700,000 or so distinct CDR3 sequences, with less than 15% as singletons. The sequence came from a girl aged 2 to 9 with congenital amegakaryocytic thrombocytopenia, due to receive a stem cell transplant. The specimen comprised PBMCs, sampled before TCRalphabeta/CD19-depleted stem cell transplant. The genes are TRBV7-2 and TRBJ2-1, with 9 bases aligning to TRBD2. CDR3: CASRSKREEDGNEQFF. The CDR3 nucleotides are TGTGCCAGCAGATCCAAGCGGGAGGAGGATGGCAATGAGCAGTTCTTC. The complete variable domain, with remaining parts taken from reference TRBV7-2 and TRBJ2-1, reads GAGVSQSPSNKVTEKGKDVELRCDPISGHTALYWYRQSLGQGLEFLIYFQGNSAPDKSGLPSDRFSAERTGGSVSTLTIQRTQQEDSAVYLCASRSKREEDGNEQFFGPGTRLTVL.